This T cell receptor beta chain was retrieved from a study of T cell repertoires in aging, cancer and after chemotherapy. Study at large: About 8.8 million TCR reads were in the whole dataset.

The CDR3 consists of 10 residues. The germline V gene encodes CDR1 MNHEY and CDR2 SMNVEV (reference sequence). Remarks on this clonotype: The junction does not match germline at one end; this may be a read error.

Amplification of TCR beta used genomic DNA extracted from peripheral blood. A mixed TRB-A/B primer pool amplified rearranged TRB by multiplex touch-down PCR. MiXCR was run by TCRdb on the multiplex PCR reads, yielding one entry per CDR3 protein. The sample lists about 15,000 distinct CDR3 sequences, 45% to 55% occurring once. This rearrangement joins TRBV27 to TRBJ2-1; D is possibly TRBD2 (5 bases). The source is a human donor in good health. Source material: blood. In DNA form, the CDR3 reads TGTGCCAGGTGGGAGTCCCGGGGTCTTTTC. Protein product: CARWESRGLF.